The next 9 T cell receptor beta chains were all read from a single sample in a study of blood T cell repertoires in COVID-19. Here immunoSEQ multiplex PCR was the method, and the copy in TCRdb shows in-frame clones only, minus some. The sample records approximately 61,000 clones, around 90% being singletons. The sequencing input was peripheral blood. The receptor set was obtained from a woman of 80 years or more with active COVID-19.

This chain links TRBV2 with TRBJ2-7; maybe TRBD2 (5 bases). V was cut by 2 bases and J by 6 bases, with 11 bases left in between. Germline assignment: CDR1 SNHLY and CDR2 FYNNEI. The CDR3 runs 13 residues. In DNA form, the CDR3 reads TGTGCCAGCAGTGAAATTCGAGGGCTCGAGCAGTACTTC. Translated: CASSEIRGLEQYF.

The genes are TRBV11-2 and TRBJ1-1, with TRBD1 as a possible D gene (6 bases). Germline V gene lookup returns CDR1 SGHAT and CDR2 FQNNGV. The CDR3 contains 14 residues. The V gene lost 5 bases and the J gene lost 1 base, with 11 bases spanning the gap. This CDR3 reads CASSRSGQNTEAFF. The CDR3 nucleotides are TGTGCCAGCAGCCGGTCGGGACAGAACACTGAAGCTTTCTTT. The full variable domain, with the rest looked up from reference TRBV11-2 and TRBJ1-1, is EAGVAQSPRYKIIEKRQSVAFWCNPISGHATLYWYQQILGQGPKLLIQFQNNGVVDDSQLPKDRFSAERLKGVDSTLKIQPAKLEDSAVYLCASSRSGQNTEAFFGQGTRLTVV.

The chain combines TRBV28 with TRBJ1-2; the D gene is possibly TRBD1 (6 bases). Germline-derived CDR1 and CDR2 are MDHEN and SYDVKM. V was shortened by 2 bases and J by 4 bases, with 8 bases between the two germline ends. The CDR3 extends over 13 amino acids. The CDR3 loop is CASSLRTVYGYTF. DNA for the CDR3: TGTGCCAGCAGTTTACGGACAGTCTATGGCTACACCTTC.

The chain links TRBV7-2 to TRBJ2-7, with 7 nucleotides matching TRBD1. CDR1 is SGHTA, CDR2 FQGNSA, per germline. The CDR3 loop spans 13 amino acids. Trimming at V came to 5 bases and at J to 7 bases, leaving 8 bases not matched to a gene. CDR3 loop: CASSPGQRQEQYF. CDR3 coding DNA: TGTGCCAGCAGCCCGGGACAGCGCCAGGAGCAGTACTTC.

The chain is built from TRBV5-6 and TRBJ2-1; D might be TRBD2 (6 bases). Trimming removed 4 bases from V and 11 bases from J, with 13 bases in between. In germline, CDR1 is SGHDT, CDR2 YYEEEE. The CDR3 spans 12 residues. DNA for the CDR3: TGTGCCAGCAGCGCTTCGGGAGCCCAGCAGTTCTTC. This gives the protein CASSASGAQQFF.

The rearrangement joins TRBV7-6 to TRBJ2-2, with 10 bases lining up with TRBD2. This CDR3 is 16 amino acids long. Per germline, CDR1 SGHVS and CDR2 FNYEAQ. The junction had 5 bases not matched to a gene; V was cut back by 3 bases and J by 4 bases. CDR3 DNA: TGTGCCAGCAGCTTGGTAGCGGGGGGTAGCACCGGGGAGCTGTTTTTT. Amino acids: CASSLVAGGSTGELFF. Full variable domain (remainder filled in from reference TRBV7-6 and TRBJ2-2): GAGVSQSPRYKVTKRGQDVALRCDPISGHVSLYWYRQALGQGPEFLTYFNYEAQQDKSGLPNDRFSAERPEGSISTLTIQRTEQRDSAMYRCASSLVAGGSTGELFFGEGSRLTVL.

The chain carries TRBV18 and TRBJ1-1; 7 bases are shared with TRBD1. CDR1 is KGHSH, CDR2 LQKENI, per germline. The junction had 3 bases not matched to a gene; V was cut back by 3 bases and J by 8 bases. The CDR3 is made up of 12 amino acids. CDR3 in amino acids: CASSPAGQEAFF. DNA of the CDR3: TGTGCCAGCTCACCTGCGGGACAGGAAGCTTTCTTT.

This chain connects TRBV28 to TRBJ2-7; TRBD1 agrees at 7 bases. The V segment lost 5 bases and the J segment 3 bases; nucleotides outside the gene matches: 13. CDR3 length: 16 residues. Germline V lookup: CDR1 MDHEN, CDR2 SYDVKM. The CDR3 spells CASSPTGTETYYEQYF. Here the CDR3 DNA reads TGTGCCAGCAGTCCTACCGGGACAGAAACATACTACGAGCAGTACTTC.

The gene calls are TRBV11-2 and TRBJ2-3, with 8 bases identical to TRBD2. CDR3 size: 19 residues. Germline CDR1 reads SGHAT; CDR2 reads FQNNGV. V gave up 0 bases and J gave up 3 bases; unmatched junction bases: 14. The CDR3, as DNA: TGTGCCAGCAGCTTAGATGACCCCCGGCGAGCGGGGGAGACAGATACGCAGTATTTT. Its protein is CASSLDDPRRAGETDTQYF.